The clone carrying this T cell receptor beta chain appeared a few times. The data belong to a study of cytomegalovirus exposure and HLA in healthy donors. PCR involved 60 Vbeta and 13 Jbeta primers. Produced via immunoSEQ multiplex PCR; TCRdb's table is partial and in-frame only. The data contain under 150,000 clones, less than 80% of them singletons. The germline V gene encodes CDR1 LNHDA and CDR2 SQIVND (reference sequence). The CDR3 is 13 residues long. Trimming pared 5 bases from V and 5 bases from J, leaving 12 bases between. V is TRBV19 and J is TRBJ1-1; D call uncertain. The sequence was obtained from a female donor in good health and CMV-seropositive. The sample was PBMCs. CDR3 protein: CASSRRALTEAFF. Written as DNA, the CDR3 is TGTGCCAGTAGTCGGAGGGCGTTAACTGAAGCTTTCTTT.